The rows below give T cell receptor beta chains drawn from one sample of a study of CXCR3-negative and CXCR3-positive naive CD8 T cells. TCRdb reprocessed the 5' RACE reads and stores each CDR3 protein as one record, lacking DNA. Its table lists tens of thousands of distinct CDR3 sequences. Source material: naive CXCR3+ CD8+ T cells from blood. These receptors were taken from a human donor in good health. Some clones in this sample may be carry-over from other donors' samples. The CDR3 runs from the conserved cysteine through the conserved F or W.

J: TRBJ2-4; V: TRBV6-6; CDR3: CASSYHQYGENIQYF
J: TRBJ1-5; V: TRBV20-1; CDR3: CSATEGTNQPQHF
J: TRBJ2-7; V: TRBV12-3/TRBV12-4; CDR3: CASSPADGTSYEQYF
J: TRBJ1-4; V: TRBV12-3/TRBV12-4; CDR3: CASSFGTGDEKLFF
J: TRBJ1-5; V: TRBV28; CDR3: CASSRSGVWTQHF
J: TRBJ1-4; V: TRBV15; CDR3: CATSRDRHGEKLFF
J: TRBJ1-6; V: TRBV27; CDR3: CASSLSVLSPLHF
J: TRBJ2-3; V: TRBV10-3; CDR3: CAIRGTSYSTDTQYF
J: TRBJ1-1; V: TRBV12-3/TRBV12-4; CDR3: CASSSTATEAFF
J: TRBJ1-1; V: TRBV5-6; CDR3: CASSSDGGEAFF
J: TRBJ2-5; V: TRBV7-6; CDR3: CASTLAGDETQYF
J: TRBJ1-1; V: TRBV19; CDR3: CASSIAENTEAFF
J: TRBJ1-6; V: TRBV28; CDR3: CASSLSGRYSYNSPLHF
J: TRBJ2-2; V: TRBV5-6; CDR3: CASGSAGELFF
J: TRBJ1-6; V: TRBV6-5; CDR3: CASSPGTGERESYNSPLHF
J: TRBJ2-7; V: TRBV30; CDR3: CAWSYPRGFYEQYF
J: TRBJ2-1; V: TRBV29-1; CDR3: CSVPLAGNVLEQFF
J: TRBJ2-5; V: TRBV6-6; CDR3: CASSYRLAGGQETQYF
J: TRBJ2-3; V: TRBV28; CDR3: CASMPRGGTDTQYF
J: TRBJ2-2; V: TRBV28; CDR3: CASSFPPSGGGELFF
J: TRBJ1-1; V: TRBV7-2; CDR3: CAMETVFRTDTEAFF
J: TRBJ2-5; V: TRBV20-1; CDR3: CSARGVGLGDTQETQYF
J: TRBJ2-5; V: TRBV12-3/TRBV12-4; CDR3: CASSLGPGQDDGTQYF
J: TRBJ2-3; V: TRBV5-4; CDR3: CASSFQRYTDTQYF
J: TRBJ1-1; V: TRBV25-1; CDR3: CASSPGTDMNTEAFF
J: TRBJ1-1; V: TRBV12-3/TRBV12-4; CDR3: CASSLSVGAFF
J: TRBJ2-2; V: TRBV24-1; CDR3: CATSDRAGGPVTGELFF
J: TRBJ1-5; V: TRBV28; CDR3: CASSFQTGYSNQPQHF
J: TRBJ2-5; V: TRBV14; CDR3: CASSDNQEYQETQYF
J: TRBJ2-7; V: TRBV28; CDR3: CASSPLSETNYEQYF
J: TRBJ1-2; V: TRBV20-1; CDR3: CSATGTGRHGYTF
J: TRBJ2-1; V: TRBV4-3; CDR3: CASSQDSKGFDEQFF
J: TRBJ2-2; V: TRBV4-1; CDR3: CASSQRPGENTGELFF
J: TRBJ2-7; V: TRBV28; CDR3: CASSLSGGRYEQYF
J: TRBJ2-2; V: TRBV29-1; CDR3: CSVLGGGPGELFF
J: TRBJ1-4; V: TRBV5-1; CDR3: CASSSATGPEREKLFF
J: TRBJ2-3; V: TRBV3-1; CDR3: CASSHAGSDTQYF
J: TRBJ2-3; V: TRBV28; CDR3: CASRFQGVGSTDTQYF
J: TRBJ2-1; V: TRBV6-5; CDR3: CATSSSNEQFF
J: TRBJ2-7; V: TRBV2; CDR3: CASSGRGPTYEQYF
J: TRBJ2-7; V: TRBV29-1; CDR3: CSVVGGEFGEQYF
J: TRBJ2-7; V: TRBV6-5; CDR3: CASSYSRTQSYEQYF
J: TRBJ1-5; V: TRBV27; CDR3: CASSTGTGSNQPQHF
J: TRBJ1-3; V: TRBV20-1; CDR3: CSVIAPDRNTIYF
J: TRBJ2-3; V: TRBV27; CDR3: CASSFLPSGDTDTQYF
J: TRBJ1-1; V: TRBV7-9; CDR3: CASSLLDTEAFF
J: TRBJ2-1; V: TRBV20-1; CDR3: CSARLAGDYNEQFF
J: TRBJ2-5; V: TRBV18; CDR3: CASSPSRGETQYF
J: TRBJ2-1; V: TRBV5-1; CDR3: CASSPPAVKDYNEQFF
J: TRBJ2-7; V: TRBV5-4; CDR3: CASSPASGGNYEQYF
J: TRBJ2-3; V: TRBV11-2; CDR3: CASRPFEGGPRDTQYF
J: TRBJ2-2; V: TRBV29-1; CDR3: CSGKKKGELFF
J: TRBJ2-3; V: TRBV5-1; CDR3: CASSLAVGGTDTQYF
J: TRBJ2-2; V: TRBV7-2; CDR3: CASSRLATGELFF
J: TRBJ2-7; V: TRBV13; CDR3: CASSPLLGGYEQYF
J: TRBJ1-1; V: TRBV30; CDR3: CAWNKVTEAFF
J: TRBJ1-2; V: TRBV6-2/TRBV6-3; CDR3: CASSYGVNYGYTF
J: TRBJ2-3; V: TRBV28; CDR3: CASSLFGLAGGGTDTQYF
J: TRBJ2-3; V: TRBV28; CDR3: CASSLSGSTDTQYF